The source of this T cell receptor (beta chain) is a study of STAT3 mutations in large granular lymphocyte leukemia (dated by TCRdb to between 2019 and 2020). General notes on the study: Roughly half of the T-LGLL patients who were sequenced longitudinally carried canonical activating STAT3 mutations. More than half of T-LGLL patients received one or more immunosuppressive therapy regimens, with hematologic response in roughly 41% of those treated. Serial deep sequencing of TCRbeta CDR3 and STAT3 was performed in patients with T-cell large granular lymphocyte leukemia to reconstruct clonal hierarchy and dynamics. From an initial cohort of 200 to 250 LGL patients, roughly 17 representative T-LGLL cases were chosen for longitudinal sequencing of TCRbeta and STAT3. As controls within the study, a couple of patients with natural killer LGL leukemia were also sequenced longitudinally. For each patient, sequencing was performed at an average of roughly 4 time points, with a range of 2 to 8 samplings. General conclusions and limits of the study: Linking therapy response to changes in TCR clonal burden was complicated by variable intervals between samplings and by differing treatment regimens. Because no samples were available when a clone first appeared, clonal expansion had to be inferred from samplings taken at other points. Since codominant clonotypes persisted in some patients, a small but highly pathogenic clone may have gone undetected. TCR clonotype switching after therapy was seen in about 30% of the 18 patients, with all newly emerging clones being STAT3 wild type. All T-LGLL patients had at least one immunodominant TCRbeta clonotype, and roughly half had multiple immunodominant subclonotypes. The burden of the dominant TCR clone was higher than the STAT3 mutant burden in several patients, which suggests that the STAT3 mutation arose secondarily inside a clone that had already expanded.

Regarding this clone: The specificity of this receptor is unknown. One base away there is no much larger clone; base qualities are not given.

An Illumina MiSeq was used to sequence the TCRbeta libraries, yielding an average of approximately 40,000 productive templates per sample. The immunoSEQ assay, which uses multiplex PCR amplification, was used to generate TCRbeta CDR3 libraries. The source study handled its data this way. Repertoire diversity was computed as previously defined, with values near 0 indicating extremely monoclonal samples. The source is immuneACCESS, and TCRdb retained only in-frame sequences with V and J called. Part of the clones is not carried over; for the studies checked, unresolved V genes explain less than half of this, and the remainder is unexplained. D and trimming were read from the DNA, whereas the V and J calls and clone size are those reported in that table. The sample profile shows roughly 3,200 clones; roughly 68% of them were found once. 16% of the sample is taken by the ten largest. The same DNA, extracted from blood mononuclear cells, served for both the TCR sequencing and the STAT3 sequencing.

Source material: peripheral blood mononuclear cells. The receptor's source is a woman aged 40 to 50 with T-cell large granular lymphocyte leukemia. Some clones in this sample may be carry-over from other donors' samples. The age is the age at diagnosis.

In nucleotide form, the sequence is TGCGCCAGCAGCCTGGACAGCGCCTACGAGCAGTACTTC. Its protein reads: CASSLDSAYEQYF. The sequence joins TRBV5-1 to TRBJ2-7, with TRBD1 tentatively as D gene (6 bases match). From the cysteine up to the phenylalanine, the CDR3 has a length of 13 residues. Solely the CDR3 DNA is kept, with 39 bases framed from the first base. From the germline V gene, CDR1 is SGHRS and CDR2 is YFSETQ. Deletion took 4 bases off V and 2 bases off J, with a span of 10 bases between the germline ends.